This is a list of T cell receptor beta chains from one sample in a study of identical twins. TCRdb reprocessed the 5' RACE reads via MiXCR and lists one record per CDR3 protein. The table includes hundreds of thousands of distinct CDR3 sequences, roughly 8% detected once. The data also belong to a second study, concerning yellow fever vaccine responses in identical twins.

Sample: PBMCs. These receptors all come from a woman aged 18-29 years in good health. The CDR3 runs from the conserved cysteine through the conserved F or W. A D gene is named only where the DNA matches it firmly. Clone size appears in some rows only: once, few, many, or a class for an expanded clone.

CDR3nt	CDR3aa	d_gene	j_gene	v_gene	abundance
TGCGCCAGCAGCTTGGTAGGGGGGGGCCACTCCTACAATGAGCAGTTCTTC	CASSLVGGGHSYNEQFF	NA	TRBJ2-1	TRBV5-1	many
TGTGCCAGCAGGCCCCCCGGGGTAGAGACCCAGTACTTC	CASRPPGVETQYF	NA	TRBJ2-5	TRBV7-3	few
TGTGCCAGCAGCTTGGGGAAAGTCTACAATGAGCAGTTCTTC	CASSLGKVYNEQFF	NA	TRBJ2-1	TRBV5-8	NA
TGTGCCAGCAGCTCAGGGGCGAGCTCTGGAAACACCATATATTTT	CASSSGASSGNTIYF	NA	TRBJ1-3	TRBV7-9	few
TGTGCCAGCAGCCTTACAGTGGAGCAGTTCTTC	CASSLTVEQFF	NA	TRBJ2-1	TRBV7-9	many
TGTGCCACCAAAGAGCGGGAGGGCCTCCACAATGAGCAGTTCTTC	CATKEREGLHNEQFF	TRBD2	TRBJ2-1	TRBV6-1	few
TGTGCCAGCAGCTTTCCCGGGACCTCGTCTGAAAAACTGTTTTTT	CASSFPGTSSEKLFF	NA	TRBJ1-4	TRBV3-1	few
TGTGCCAGCAGCTCGCCGGAGGGGACTAGCCGGGACCGAAACGGATACGAGCAGTACTTC	CASSSPEGTSRDRNGYEQYF	TRBD2	TRBJ2-7	TRBV7-8	few
TGCGCCAGCAGCTTGGCAGGGGTCGAAGGCTATGGCTACACCTTC	CASSLAGVEGYGYTF	NA	TRBJ1-2	TRBV5-1	many
TGTGCCAGCAGTTGGCGGACTAACTCCTACGAGCAGTACTTC	CASSWRTNSYEQYF	NA	TRBJ2-7	TRBV28	many
TGTGCCGTAAAAGGGGGGTCTCCTACGAACTATGGCTACACCTTC	CAVKGGSPTNYGYTF	NA	TRBJ1-2	TRBV25-1	many
TGCAGCGTTGATTCTCAGGGGTCGGTAAATACGCAGTATTTT	CSVDSQGSVNTQYF	NA	TRBJ2-3	TRBV29-1	many
TGTGCCAGCAGTGAATCCCTGGCGGACAGAGGGAATTCACCCCTCCACTTT	CASSESLADRGNSPLHF	NA	TRBJ1-6	TRBV2	NA
TGTGCCAGCAGCCAAGAGGCGACTGGGGCCTCCGAGCAGTACTTC	CASSQEATGASEQYF	NA	TRBJ2-7	TRBV4-2	NA
TGTGCCAGCAGCTCCGGGACAGCCATTTTTAGCACAGATACGCAGTATTTT	CASSSGTAIFSTDTQYF	TRBD1	TRBJ2-3	TRBV9	NA
TGTGCCAGCAGCGCCTCGGACAGAGGCCAAGAGACCCAGTACTTC	CASSASDRGQETQYF	NA	TRBJ2-5	TRBV7-9	few
TGTGCCAGCGGGCGGTGGGGTGGCTACAATGAGCAGTTCTTC	CASGRWGGYNEQFF	NA	TRBJ2-1	TRBV12-3/TRBV12-4	many
TGTGCTACCGGAGAGGGGGCTTTTCAGCCCCAGCATTTT	CATGEGAFQPQHF	TRBD1	TRBJ1-5	TRBV7-2	NA
TGTGCCACCAGCAGAGTTGTGTCCTACGAGCAGTACTTC	CATSRVVSYEQYF	NA	TRBJ2-7	TRBV15	few
TGTGCCTTCAGTGGAGGGGGGGGCCCGCCCACCACAGATACGCAGTATTTT	CAFSGGGGPPTTDTQYF	NA	TRBJ2-3	TRBV3-1	NA
TGTGCCAGCAGTTTGACAGGGGGGCAGTATTTT	CASSLTGGQYF	TRBD1	TRBJ2-3	TRBV12-3/TRBV12-4	few
TGTGCCAGCAGCCCAGGGCGTTACGAGCAGTACTTC	CASSPGRYEQYF	NA	TRBJ2-7	TRBV7-9	many
TGTGCCAGCAGTTTGGGAGCAGGGCAACTTTCCTACGAGCAGTACTTC	CASSLGAGQLSYEQYF	NA	TRBJ2-7	TRBV28	NA
TGTGCCAGCAGCCCAACTACCTGGACAGGTTCTGGCTACACCTTC	CASSPTTWTGSGYTF	TRBD1	TRBJ1-2	TRBV7-8	NA
TGTGCCATCAGTGAGTCGAACACTGAAGCTTTCTTT	CAISESNTEAFF	NA	TRBJ1-1	TRBV10-3	NA
TGTGCCAGCAGCTACCCCAGCGGGGCCTACGAGCAGTACTTC	CASSYPSGAYEQYF	TRBD2	TRBJ2-7	TRBV7-9	NA
TGTGCCAGCAGTGTAATCGGTCAGCCCCAGCATTTT	CASSVIGQPQHF	NA	TRBJ1-5	TRBV25-1	NA
TGTGCCAGCAGATATCGACAGGTTACATCTGACACCGGGGAGCTGTTTTTT	CASRYRQVTSDTGELFF	NA	TRBJ2-2	TRBV12-3/TRBV12-4	few
TGCAGTGCTAGAGTCTGGCAGGGGTACCAAGAGACCCAGTACTTC	CSARVWQGYQETQYF	NA	TRBJ2-5	TRBV20-1	many
TGTGCCAGCAGCTTCCCCGGACAGGGGCGAGAGACCCAGTACTTC	CASSFPGQGRETQYF	TRBD1	TRBJ2-5	TRBV11-2	NA
TGTGCCAGCAGCCCCGTCTTTAGCAGCGGGGGAGGCAATGAGCAGTTCTTC	CASSPVFSSGGGNEQFF	TRBD2	TRBJ2-1	TRBV3-1	NA
TGTGCCAGTAGTGATGGGGGTCAGCCCCAGCATTTT	CASSDGGQPQHF	NA	TRBJ1-5	TRBV19	NA
TGTGCCACCAGCCGGGGGACAGAAAGCACAGATACGCAGTATTTT	CATSRGTESTDTQYF	NA	TRBJ2-3	TRBV28	few
TGTGCCACCAGAGAAGGGAACCTACGGCCCCACGAGCAGTACTTC	CATREGNLRPHEQYF	NA	TRBJ2-7	TRBV15	NA
TGTGCCAGCAAGGTGTCCGGGACAGGCTACGAGCAGTACTTC	CASKVSGTGYEQYF	TRBD1	TRBJ2-7	TRBV12-3/TRBV12-4	few
TGTGCCAGCAGCTTGATAAGAGGGGGGAGGCAAGAGACCCAGTACTTC	CASSLIRGGRQETQYF	NA	TRBJ2-5	TRBV11-2	NA
TGTGCCAGCAGTCCCTCCGGGACTTACACAGATACGCAGTATTTT	CASSPSGTYTDTQYF	NA	TRBJ2-3	TRBV25-1	many
TGCGCCAGCAGCCAAGCCAGACTAGCGGGAGGGGAGGGACACGAGCAGTACTTC	CASSQARLAGGEGHEQYF	TRBD2	TRBJ2-7	TRBV4-3	NA
TGTGCCAGCAGCCGCCCGGTGCAAGGGATGAACACTGAAGCTTTCTTT	CASSRPVQGMNTEAFF	NA	TRBJ1-1	TRBV3-1	NA
TGTGCCAGCAGTTTAGACCCCCAAACAGGCCGGGGAGATACGCAGTATTTT	CASSLDPQTGRGDTQYF	NA	TRBJ2-3	TRBV12-3/TRBV12-4	many
TGCAGCGTTGAACCCGAGTTGGCGGGAGAAATAGATACGCAGTATTTT	CSVEPELAGEIDTQYF	TRBD2	TRBJ2-3	TRBV29-1	few
TGTGCCAGCAGCTCCGTCACCGCTGGCTACACCTTC	CASSSVTAGYTF	NA	TRBJ1-2	TRBV11-1	few
TGTGCCAGCAGTTTAGAGAGGGCAGGGAAGGAGACCCAGTACTTC	CASSLERAGKETQYF	NA	TRBJ2-5	TRBV12-3/TRBV12-4	few
TGCAGTGCTTTTCCGGGACAGCACTACGAGCAGTACTTC	CSAFPGQHYEQYF	TRBD1	TRBJ2-7	TRBV20-1	many
TGCGCCAGCAGCTTGGTAGTAGCGGGGGGACAAGAGACCCAGTACTTC	CASSLVVAGGQETQYF	TRBD2	TRBJ2-5	TRBV5-1	NA
TGTGCCAGCAGCCGGGGCAGGAGGGGCAATGAGCAGTTCTTC	CASSRGRRGNEQFF	NA	TRBJ2-1	TRBV3-1	NA